These 30 T cell receptor beta chains share one sample of origin, sequenced in a study of T cell responses to AZD1222 COVID-19 vaccine. This table comes from immunoSEQ multiplex PCR, and its TCRdb copy is limited to in-frame clones, with some not included. Of under 150,000 clones in the sample, about 88% were seen once. The material sequenced was peripheral blood, taken on day 0 of AZD1222 vaccination. These receptor sequences come from an adult in good health.

This clone showed up just once. V is TRBV29-1 and J is TRBJ2-7, with TRBD1 as a possible D gene (6 bases). V lost 6 bases and J lost 7, with 16 bases in between. This CDR3 has 12 amino acids. Looked up from germline, CDR1 is SQVTM and CDR2 is ANQGSEA. CDR3: CSVSLGAWEQYF. CDR3 coding DNA: TGCAGCGTCAGTTTGGGGGCGTGGGAGCAGTACTTC.

V gene TRBV24-1 combines with J gene TRBJ2-1; D possibly uses TRBD1 or TRBD2 (5 bases each). Trimming stripped 6 bases from V and 3 bases from J, with 20 bases between. Germline V gene sequence: CDR1 KGHDR, CDR2 SFDVKD. The CDR3 extends over 17 amino acids. The CDR3 loop is CATSSKIRGTSYNEQFF. For the CDR3, the DNA is TGTGCCACCAGTAGTAAGATTCGGGGCACCAGCTACAATGAGCAGTTCTTC.

The chain employs TRBV18 and TRBJ2-1; 10 positions match TRBD2. V lost 1 base and J lost 7; bases outside the gene matches: 4. The CDR3 has 15 amino acids. CDR1 and CDR2 from the germline V gene are KGHSH and LQKENI. The CDR3, as DNA: TGTGCCAGCTCACCACAAGCGGGGGGGCAAAATGAGCAGTTCTTC. Residues: CASSPQAGGQNEQFF.

V and J are TRBV5-1 and TRBJ1-3, with unresolved D. The CDR3 contains 14 residues. The germline gives CDR1 SGHRS, CDR2 YFSETQ. V was trimmed by 2 bases and J by 1 base, leaving 7 bases between them. The CDR3 nucleotides read TGCGCCAGCAGCTTTGAGGGATCTGGAAACACCATATATTTT. It specifies CASSFEGSGNTIYF.

This chain links TRBV6-5 with TRBJ1-3, with 9 bases identical to TRBD1. Trimming cost V 2 bases and J 4 bases; bases outside gene matches: 6. Germline loops: CDR1 MNHEY, CDR2 SVGAGI. CDR3 length: 16 residues. CDR3 loop: CASSYLGQGLGNTIYF. The CDR3 DNA reads TGTGCCAGCAGTTACCTTGGACAGGGGTTGGGAAACACCATATATTTT.

The chain recombines TRBV28 with TRBJ1-1; 8 bases fit TRBD1. Looked up from germline, CDR1 is MDHEN and CDR2 is SYDVKM. V lost 7 bases, J lost 5 bases, and 9 bases stayed unmatched. This CDR3 has 14 residues. CDR3 bases: TGTGCCAGCACAGACAGGGGAGAAAGAACTGAAGCTTTCTTT. As protein: CASTDRGERTEAFF.

This clone was recorded only once. The rearrangement uses TRBV6-6 and TRBJ1-4; D gene unclear. Germline CDR1 reads MNHNY; CDR2 reads SVGAGI (reference sequence). The CDR3 contains 15 residues. The ends were cut back, 5 bases at V and 4 bases at J, with 14 bases in the middle. The CDR3 region has the DNA TGTGCCAGCAGTGACCTAGATCTTGGTAATGAAAAACTGTTTTTT. Its translation is CASSDLDLGNEKLFF.

This clone was detected once. This chain joins TRBV25-1 and TRBJ1-2, with 8 positions matching TRBD1. Germline values: CDR1 MGHDK, CDR2 SYGVNS. This CDR3 is 16 amino acids long. Germline trimming cut 1 base from V and 8 bases from J; bases unmatched to any gene: 12. The CDR3 is CASSESYPGGVGGYTF. The DNA of the CDR3 is TGTGCCAGCAGTGAATCCTACCCAGGGGGCGTAGGCGGCTACACCTTC.

V is TRBV20-1 and J is TRBJ1-2; D unresolved. CDR3 length: 11 amino acids. V lost 6 bases and J lost 9, with 14 bases in between. Germline CDR1 reads DFQATT; CDR2 reads SNEGSKA (reference sequence). CDR3 sequence reads: CSADGGQSYTF. CDR3 DNA sequence: TGCAGTGCCGACGGAGGGCAGAGCTACACCTTC.

The CDR3: CASSRLRDTSGNTIYF. Written as DNA, the CDR3 is TGTGCCAGCAGCCGGCTCCGGGACACCTCTGGAAACACCATATATTTT. The chain combines TRBV3-1 (or the pseudogene TRBV3-2) with TRBJ1-3; tentatively, D is TRBD1 (6 bases). The CDR3 length is 16 residues. V lost 4 bases and J 0 bases, leaving 13 bases between the germline ends. CDR1 is LGHDT, CDR2 YNNKEL, per germline (reference sequence).

A single count supports this clone. V is TRBV7-4 and J is TRBJ1-2; D is undetermined. Germline V gives CDR1 SGHVT, CDR2 SQSDAQ. Between the trimmed V and J ends, which lost 5 bases and 2 bases, there was a span of 24 bases. The CDR3 sequence is 18 residues long. CDR3 bases: TGTGCCAGCAGCGTTCCACCCAGAACCGGGTTGGGGAACTATGGCTACACCTTC. It encodes CASSVPPRTGLGNYGYTF.

J is TRBJ2-1 and V is TRBV28; 8 bases agree with TRBD2. Trimming at V came to 8 bases and at J to 12 bases, leaving 9 bases not matched to a gene. The CDR3 runs to 12 residues. Germline loops: CDR1 MDHEN, CDR2 SYDVKM. The CDR3 sequence: CASEGGAGGQFF. Written as DNA, the CDR3 is TGTGCCAGCGAAGGTGGGGCGGGAGGGCAGTTCTTC.

The CDR3 DNA reads as TGTGCCAGCAGTTTTACACACTACGAGCAGTACTTC. It is translated as CASSFTHYEQYF. The chain recombines TRBV28 with TRBJ2-7; no clear D. V was shortened by 3 bases and J by 3 bases, with 6 bases between the two germline ends. Germline V gene sequence: CDR1 MDHEN, CDR2 SYDVKM. The CDR3 is made up of 12 amino acids.

The chain combines TRBV27 with TRBJ1-1, with TRBD1 identical over 8 bases. Germline CDR1 and CDR2: MNHEY and SMNVEV (reference sequence). V shed 4 bases, J shed 0 bases, and the junction held 1 base outside the gene matches. This CDR3 contains 14 residues. The CDR3 spells CASSWDRMNTEAFF. DNA of the CDR3: TGTGCCAGCAGTTGGGACAGGATGAACACTGAAGCTTTCTTT.

The chain uses TRBV1 and TRBJ1-1. TRBV1 is reported as a pseudogene. This CDR3 comprises 13 residues. DNA for the CDR3: TGCACCAGCAGCCTGGAGGACGACACTGAAGCTTTCTTT. It translates to CTSSLEDDTEAFF.

The chain couples TRBV7-2 to TRBJ2-5; unclear D gene. Germline V gives CDR1 SGHTA, CDR2 FQGNSA. Trimming took 1 base from V and 5 from J, leaving 11 bases between them. The CDR3 runs to 14 residues. CDR3 loop: CASSLGGVRETQYF. The CDR3 nucleotides read TGTGCCAGCAGCTTAGGAGGTGTAAGGGAGACCCAGTACTTC.

This clone has a handful of counts. This chain links TRBV11-2 with TRBJ2-7, with 8 bases that match TRBD2. Germline CDR1 and CDR2: SGHAT and FQNNGV. This CDR3 is built from 16 residues. Losses at the gene ends were 5 bases for V and 2 bases for J; bases not matched to a gene: 11. The CDR3 nucleotides read TGTGCCAGCAGCCCTATTAGGCGGGGGGCCCCCTACGAGCAGTACTTC. Translated, it gives CASSPIRRGAPYEQYF.

The rearrangement uses TRBV5-4 and TRBJ2-7; perhaps TRBD2 as D (6 bases). Between the trimmed V and J ends, which lost 2 bases and 2 bases, there was a span of 11 bases. This CDR3 spans 14 amino acids. Germline CDR1 reads SGHNT; CDR2 reads YYREEE (reference sequence). CDR3 loop: CASSFNAGPYEQYF. The CDR3 DNA reads TGTGCCAGCAGCTTCAACGCGGGACCCTACGAGCAGTACTTC.

The rearrangement uses TRBV2 and TRBJ2-5, with a tentative D call TRBD1 (6 bases). Germline assignment: CDR1 SNHLY and CDR2 FYNNEI. Trimming cost V 6 bases and J 4 bases, with 12 bases left between them. This CDR3 has 13 amino acids. For the CDR3, the DNA is TGTGCCAGCAGGGGAACAGGGCCAGAGACCCAGTACTTC. As protein: CASRGTGPETQYF.

This clone was detected only a few times. The chain uses TRBV7-9 and TRBJ2-2, with D possibly matching TRBD1 (5 bases). This CDR3 region has 15 residues. Germline V gene sequence: CDR1 SEHNR, CDR2 FQNEAQ (reference sequence). V lost 5 bases to trimming and J lost 2 bases, with 12 bases between them. CDR3 amino acids: CASSDNQGNTGELFF. The CDR3 DNA reads TGTGCCAGCAGCGACAACCAGGGTAACACCGGGGAGCTGTTTTTT.

This clone was recorded a few times. V usage is TRBV27 and J usage is TRBJ1-2, with 8 bases matching TRBD1. Germline CDR1 reads MNHEY; CDR2 reads SMNVEV (reference sequence). The V segment lost 3 bases and the J segment 7 bases; nucleotides outside the gene matches: 7. The CDR3 has 14 residues. CDR3 residues: CASSFGRGLGGYTF. In DNA, the CDR3 is TGTGCCAGCAGTTTCGGCAGGGGGCTTGGTGGCTACACCTTC.

CDR3 amino acids: CASSYGAGVLAFF. The CDR3, as DNA: TGTGCCAGCAGTTACGGGGCGGGGGTTTTGGCTTTCTTT. This chain connects TRBV6-5 to TRBJ1-1; TRBD1 might be the D (5 bases). The CDR3 is 13 residues long. Trimming stripped 2 bases from V and 11 bases from J, with 15 bases between. Looked up from germline, CDR1 is MNHEY and CDR2 is SVGAGI.

CDR3 sequence: CASSKGSSGSTDTQYF. The DNA of the CDR3 is TGTGCCAGCAGCAAAGGGAGTAGCGGGAGCACAGATACGCAGTATTTT. The genes are TRBV21-1 and TRBJ2-3; TRBD2, the table's D call, was not compared with the DNA. TRBV21-1 is listed as a pseudogene. The CDR3 has 16 amino acids.

The chain uses TRBV6-5 and TRBJ2-5; 8 bases align to TRBD1. The CDR3 is 15 residues long. Trimming took 4 bases from V and 4 from J; bases not matched to a gene: 8. Germline CDR1 and CDR2: MNHEY and SVGAGI. CDR3: CASSWAGGAGETQYF. The CDR3 bases are TGTGCCAGCAGTTGGGCAGGGGGCGCGGGAGAGACCCAGTACTTC.

The chain joins TRBV27 to TRBJ2-1; 7 bases are shared with TRBD1. Germline loops: CDR1 MNHEY, CDR2 SMNVEV (reference sequence). The CDR3 loop spans 14 amino acids. Losses at the gene ends were 7 bases for V and 8 bases for J; bases not matched to a gene: 11. CDR3 sequence: CASNVQGWADEQFF. The CDR3 DNA sequence: TGTGCCAGCAACGTACAGGGGTGGGCGGATGAGCAGTTCTTC.

This clone was seen only once. This chain connects TRBV4-1 to TRBJ1-1; D not certain. In germline, CDR1 is MGHRA, CDR2 YSYEKL. V lost 0 bases and J lost 0, with 8 bases in between. CDR3 length: 15 amino acids. CDR3 sequence (DNA): TGCGCCAGCAGCCAAGAGAGGACTTTGAACACTGAAGCTTTCTTT. Translating it yields CASSQERTLNTEAFF.

The gene calls are TRBV6-6 and TRBJ1-1; no firm D call. This CDR3 has 12 residues. The germline V gene has CDR1 MNHNY and CDR2 SVGAGI (reference sequence). V lost 6 bases and J lost 3, with 8 bases in between. CDR3 bases: TGTGCCAGCAGACCATCGGACACTGAAGCTTTCTTT. Its protein product is CASRPSDTEAFF.

This rearrangement joins TRBV7-3 to TRBJ2-3, with TRBD2 identical over 10 bases. Unmatched junction bases numbered 10, after V lost 5 bases and J lost 5 bases. This CDR3 has 16 residues. Germline values: CDR1 SGHTA, CDR2 FQGTGA. The CDR3: CASSPQREGLVDTQYF. The CDR3 bases are TGTGCCAGCAGCCCGCAGCGGGAGGGCCTGGTAGATACGCAGTATTTT. Full variable domain (missing parts from reference TRBV7-3 and TRBJ2-3): GAGVSQTPSNKVTEKGKYVELRCDPISGHTALYWYRQSLGQGPEFLIYFQGTGAADDSGLPNDRFFAVRPEGSVSTLKIQRTERGDSAVYLCASSPQREGLVDTQYFGPGTRLTVL.

The chain joins TRBV9 to TRBJ2-2; 8 bases line up with TRBD2. There are 16 residues in the CDR3. Germline trimming cut 0 bases from V and 6 bases from J; bases unmatched to any gene: 7. CDR1 SGDLS and CDR2 YYNGEE come from the germline V gene. The CDR3: CASSVDPGGPAGELFF. The CDR3 DNA follows: TGTGCCAGCAGCGTAGATCCGGGAGGGCCCGCCGGGGAGCTGTTTTTT.

This clone has only one observation. The CDR3 here is CASSIQGFEQFF. The CDR3 DNA sequence: TGTGCCAGTAGTATTCAGGGTTTTGAGCAGTTCTTC. This chain connects TRBV19 to TRBJ2-1; D is perhaps TRBD1 (5 bases). Germline-derived CDR1 and CDR2 are LNHDA and SQIVND (reference sequence). Deletions cut 3 bases from V and 9 bases from J, with 9 bases between. This CDR3 is built from 12 residues.